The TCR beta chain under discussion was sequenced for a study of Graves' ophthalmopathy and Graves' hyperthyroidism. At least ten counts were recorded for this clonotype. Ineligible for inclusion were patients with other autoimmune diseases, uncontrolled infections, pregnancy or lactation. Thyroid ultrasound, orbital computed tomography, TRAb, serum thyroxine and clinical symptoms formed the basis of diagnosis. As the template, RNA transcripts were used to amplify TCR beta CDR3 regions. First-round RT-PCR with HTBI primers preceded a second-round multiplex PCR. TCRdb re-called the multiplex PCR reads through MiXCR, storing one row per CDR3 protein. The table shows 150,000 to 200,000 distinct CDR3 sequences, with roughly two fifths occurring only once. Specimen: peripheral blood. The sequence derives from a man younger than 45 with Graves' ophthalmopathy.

The CDR3 nucleotides read TGTGCCAGCAGCGTCGGAGGTAATGAAGCTTTCTTT. Protein: CASSVGGNEAFF. V gene TRBV7-9 combines with J gene TRBJ1-1; D remains unclear. This CDR3 contains 12 residues. Trimming left V 5 bases short and J 7 bases short, with 11 bases between. Looked up from germline, CDR1 is SEHNR and CDR2 is FQNEAQ (reference sequence).